This TCR beta chain was recovered during a study of identical twins. General study points: The authors noted that invariant MAIT and iNKT cells could partly confound zero-insertion analyses. Fewer insertions characterized abundant cord blood beta clonotypes, whereas memory repertoires showed none. Conclusions came from cross-sectional statistical analysis, not from following the same donors. For out-of-frame alpha sequences shared by twins, low generation probability was in excess.

This clonotype was seen ten or more times. The antigen is unknown. TCRdb redid the calling of the 5' RACE reads with MiXCR, one entry per CDR3 protein. This sample has fewer than 500,000 distinct CDR3 sequences; over 11% occur once, and the top ten carry 0.8% to 1%. These data are also associated with another study on yellow fever vaccine responses in identical twins.

The clonotype was recovered from a woman between 18 and 29 years old in good health. Sequencing used CD4+ T cells sorted from blood.

DNA of the CDR3: TGTGCCAGCAGTGAGAACAGGGTCACCGGGGAGCTGTTTTTT. It is translated as CASSENRVTGELFF. The chain links TRBV25-1 to TRBJ2-2; tentative D call: TRBD1 (6 bases). CDR3 length equals 14 residues. The germline V gene has CDR1 MGHDK and CDR2 SYGVNS. With 3 bases removed from V and 4 bases from J, the gap between germline ends came to 9 bases.